This T cell receptor (beta chain) is drawn from a study of blood T cell repertoires in COVID-19. Study information: The United States, Italy and Spain provided the acute and convalescent COVID-19 samples. The cDNA or gDNA used as material had been derived from T cells, B-cell-depleted T cells, or PBMCs.

Germline CDR1 reads MDHEN; CDR2 reads SYDVKM. The CDR3 sequence is 13 residues long. Between the trimmed V and J ends, which lost 8 bases and 1 base, there was a span of 11 bases. In the original analysis: Estimated nucleated cell counts came from reference gene primer amplification. Sequencing was performed with immunoSEQ multiplex PCR; in TCRdb, only in-frame clones are kept and a portion is missing. Clone size and the V and J calls come from that table; the DNA yielded D and trimming. The table records approximately 250,000 clones, 83% of them present only once. Sequences were obtained from peripheral blood. This TCR was sampled from a woman in her 50s with acute or convalescent COVID-19. The genes are TRBV28 and TRBJ2-5; D possibly corresponds to TRBD1 (5 bases). CDR3 sequence reads: CASSTGAQETQYF. CDR3 DNA: TGTGCCAGCTCAACAGGTGCCCAAGAGACCCAGTACTTC.